This T cell receptor (beta chain) was obtained from a study of OX40 agonist ivuxolimab in advanced cancers. Data came from immunoSEQ multiplex PCR; TCRdb stores just in-frame clones and leaves some out. The sample includes about 58,000 clones, roughly nine tenths of them seen just once. Germline CDR1 reads SGDLS; CDR2 reads YYNGEE. Trimming at V came to 5 bases and at J to 0 bases, leaving 8 bases not matched to a gene. CDR3 length: 17 amino acids. This chain joins TRBV9 and TRBJ2-1; 10 positions agree with TRBD2. The sequence was collected from an adult with an advanced solid tumor such as melanoma, head and neck, liver or kidney cancer. Sequenced here: CD4+ or CD8+ T cells sorted from blood, sampled in a trial of the OX40 agonist ivuxolimab. CDR3 nucleotides: TGTGCCAGCAGTCGTAGCGGGGGGAAAACCTCCTACAATGAGCAGTTCTTC. Residues: CASSRSGGKTSYNEQFF.